This T cell receptor (beta chain) emerged from a study of shared clonotypes between healthy human individuals. Study background: Used for every donor were three CD4 naive, three CD4 memory, two CD8 naive and one CD8 memory plate.

The table came from immunoSEQ multiplex PCR; TCRdb's copy has only in-frame clones and leaves some out. This table has a few hundred thousand clones, more than 75% appearing once. In this sample, this clone turned up a few times. What it recognizes is unknown. Study-wide results and caveats: Compared with clonotypes that all four donors shared, non-shared clonotypes had lower generation probabilities. Tissue TCR repertoires likely differ from these blood-only repertoires.

The source is a man aged 18 to 30 in good health. Sequencing used memory CD8+ T cells sorted from blood. The subset was: CD45RO+ cells pooled with CCR7-negative TemRA cells.

The CDR3 sequence is CASSQFPREETQYF. The CDR3 region has the DNA TGCGCCAGCAGCCAATTCCCCCGGGAAGAGACCCAGTACTTC. The chain is built from TRBV4-1 and TRBJ2-5; no definite D call. With 2 bases removed from V and 3 bases from J, the gap between germline ends came to 10 bases. This CDR3 has 14 amino acids. Germline CDR1 and CDR2: MGHRA and YSYEKL.